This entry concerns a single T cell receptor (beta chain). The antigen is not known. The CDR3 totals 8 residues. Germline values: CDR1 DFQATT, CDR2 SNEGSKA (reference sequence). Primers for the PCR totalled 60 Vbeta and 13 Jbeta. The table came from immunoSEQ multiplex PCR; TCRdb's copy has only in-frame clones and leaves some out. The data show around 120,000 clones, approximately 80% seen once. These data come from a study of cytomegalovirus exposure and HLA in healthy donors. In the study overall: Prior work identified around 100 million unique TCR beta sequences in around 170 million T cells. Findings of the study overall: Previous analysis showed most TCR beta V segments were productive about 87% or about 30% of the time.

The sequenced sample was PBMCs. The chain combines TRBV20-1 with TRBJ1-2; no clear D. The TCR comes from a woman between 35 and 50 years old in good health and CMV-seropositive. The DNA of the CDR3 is TGCAGCCCCGGGGAGTACACCTTC. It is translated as CSPGEYTF.